The 8 T cell receptor beta chains below come from one sample, sequenced in a study of control samples from healthy donors and cancer patients. Data came from immunoSEQ multiplex PCR; TCRdb stores just in-frame clones and leaves some out. Among some 120,000 clones listed, about 88% were seen once. The sequencing input was blood. Every receptor here comes from a woman in her 70s in good health.

The chain recombines TRBV5-4 with TRBJ1-5; TRBD1 might be the D (5 bases). Germline loops: CDR1 SGHNT, CDR2 YYREEE (reference sequence). V was shortened by 4 bases and J by 3 bases, with 8 bases between the two germline ends. The CDR3 has 13 amino acids. CDR3 region: CASSTGNNQPQHF. As DNA, the CDR3 is TGTGCCAGCAGCACAGGAAACAATCAGCCCCAGCATTTT. The whole variable domain, remainder taken from reference TRBV5-4 and TRBJ1-5, is ETGVTQSPTHLIKTRGQQVTLRCSSQSGHNTVSWYQQALGQGPQFIFQYYREEENGRGNFPPRFSGLQFPNYSSELNVNALELDDSALYLCASSTGNNQPQHFGDGTRLSIL.

This CDR3 reads CASSYSWTGSYEQYF. The DNA for the CDR3 is TGTGCCAGCAGTTACTCGTGGACAGGGAGCTACGAGCAGTACTTC. The gene calls are TRBV6-2 or TRBV6-3 and TRBJ2-7, with TRBD1 matching 8 bases. Trimming at V came to 0 bases and at J to 3 bases, leaving 4 bases not matched to a gene. The CDR3 contains 15 residues. The V gene's germline CDR1 is MNHEY and CDR2 SVGEGT.

This sequence joins TRBV7-3 and TRBJ1-2; no definite D call. Germline CDR1 and CDR2: SGHTA and FQGTGA. Deletions cut 6 bases from V and 2 bases from J, with 13 bases between. The CDR3 sequence is 14 residues long. CDR3 nucleotides: TGTGCCAGCAGTCCTCAACGTGGAAACTATGGCTACACCTTC. Amino acid sequence: CASSPQRGNYGYTF.

The chain uses TRBV7-8 and TRBJ1-4; 7 bases match TRBD1. The junction had 7 bases not matched to a gene; V was cut back by 5 bases and J by 4 bases. This CDR3 is 15 amino acids long. Per germline, CDR1 SGHVS and CDR2 FQNEAQ. The CDR3 DNA sequence: TGTGCCAGCAGCAGAGGGGGACAGATTAATGAAAAACTGTTTTTT. The encoded protein is CASSRGGQINEKLFF.

This rearrangement joins TRBV7-2 to TRBJ1-6; D call uncertain. The V gene's germline CDR1 is SGHTA and CDR2 FQGNSA. The CDR3 has 15 amino acids. V lost 1 base to trimming and J lost 4 bases, with 8 bases between them. The CDR3 DNA reads TGTGCCAGCAGCTTAGTTGCGGCGTATAATTCACCCCTCCACTTT. It is translated as CASSLVAAYNSPLHF.

The V call is TRBV7-3, the J call TRBJ2-1; 7 nucleotides agree with TRBD1. The V gene's germline CDR1 is SGHTA and CDR2 FQGTGA. J gave up 4 bases and V 4 bases, and 7 bases lay outside the gene matches. This CDR3 is 15 amino acids long. The CDR3 region has the DNA TGTGCCAGCAGCTCTTCCGGGACAGCTTACAATGAGCAGTTCTTC. Translation: CASSSSGTAYNEQFF.

V and J are TRBV9 and TRBJ2-7; D gene ambiguous. V was clipped by 0 bases and J by 0 bases, with 13 bases between them. Germline-derived CDR1 and CDR2 are SGDLS and YYNGEE. CDR3 size: 16 residues. CDR3 sequence: CASSVAPARSSYEQYF. CDR3 coding DNA: TGTGCCAGCAGCGTAGCACCAGCTAGAAGCTCCTACGAGCAGTACTTC.

The V gene is TRBV3-1 (or the pseudogene TRBV3-2), the J gene TRBJ1-1; no firm D call. The CDR3 spans 15 residues. Germline V lookup: CDR1 LGHDT, CDR2 YNNKEL (reference sequence). V was clipped by 1 base and J by 5 bases, with 14 bases between them. The CDR3 coding sequence is TGTGCCAGCAGCCAAGTCTACCGGGAAAAAACTGAAGCTTTCTTT. Its protein product is CASSQVYREKTEAFF.